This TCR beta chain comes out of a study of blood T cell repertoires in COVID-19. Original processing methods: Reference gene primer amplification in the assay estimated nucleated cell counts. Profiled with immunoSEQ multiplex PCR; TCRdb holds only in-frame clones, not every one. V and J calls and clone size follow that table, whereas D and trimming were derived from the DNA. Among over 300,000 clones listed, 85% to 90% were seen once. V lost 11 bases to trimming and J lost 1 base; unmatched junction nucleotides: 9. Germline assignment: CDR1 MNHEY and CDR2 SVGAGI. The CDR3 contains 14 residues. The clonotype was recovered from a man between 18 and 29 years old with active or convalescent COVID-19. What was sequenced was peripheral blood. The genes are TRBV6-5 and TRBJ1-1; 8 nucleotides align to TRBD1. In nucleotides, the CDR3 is TGTGCCTGCTCAACCGGGACAGGGAACACTGAAGCTTTCTTT. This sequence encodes CACSTGTGNTEAFF.